This T cell receptor (beta chain) was sequenced for a study of cytomegalovirus exposure and HLA in healthy donors. Study-wide results and limits: Upon later analysis, HLA-associated TCR beta chains proved more clonally expanded than other, equally common chains.

The CDR3 covers 14 residues. The germline gives CDR1 MNHEY, CDR2 SVGAGI. Trimming shortened V by 0 bases and J by 8 bases, and 11 bases separated the two germline ends. This clone appeared a few times. Its antigen is unidentified. Amplification used 60 Vbeta primers and 13 Jbeta primers. Method: immunoSEQ multiplex PCR; TCRdb's copy keeps in-frame clones and lacks some. The sample records around 30,000 clones, 35% to 55% being singletons. The sequence derives from a woman aged 50 to 60 in good health and CMV-seronegative. Sequenced input: PBMCs. The V and J genes are TRBV6-5 and TRBJ2-4; tentative D call: TRBD2 (5 bases). The CDR3 coding sequence is TGTGCCAGCAGTTACTCGGTGTCGAGGGACATTCAGTACTTC. Protein: CASSYSVSRDIQYF.